The next 27 T cell receptor beta chains were all read from a single sample in a study of blood T cell repertoires in COVID-19. Clones were read by immunoSEQ multiplex PCR, and TCRdb kept only the in-frame ones, dropping some. The sample yields a few hundred thousand clones, 75% to 90% seen once. Material: peripheral blood. These receptors came from a woman younger than 30 with acute or convalescent COVID-19.

The V gene is TRBV28, the J gene TRBJ1-5; 10 nucleotides match TRBD1. Trimming cost V 3 bases and J 5 bases; bases outside gene matches: 16. Germline V lookup: CDR1 MDHEN, CDR2 SYDVKM. CDR3 length: 19 residues. The CDR3 region is CASSFLRDRGRVWDQPQHF. For the CDR3, the DNA is TGTGCCAGCAGTTTCCTCCGGGACAGGGGAAGGGTTTGGGATCAGCCCCAGCATTTT.

The rearrangement links TRBV30 to TRBJ1-2; D is uncertain. The ends were cut back, 0 bases at V and 8 bases at J, with 10 bases in the middle. Germline CDR1 GTSNPN, CDR2 SVGIG (reference sequence). This CDR3 region has 12 residues. The CDR3 nucleotides are TGTGCCTGGAGTGTCTCAGCGTGGGGCTACACCTTC. As protein: CAWSVSAWGYTF.

The chain links TRBV2 to TRBJ2-7; 9 bases fit TRBD1. CDR3 length equals 13 residues. Germline V gene data show CDR1 as SNHLY and CDR2 as FYNNEI. Unmatched junction bases numbered 4, after V lost 8 bases and J lost 2 bases. The CDR3 nucleotides are TGTGCCAGCTCTTGGACAGGGGCCTACGAGCAGTACTTC. Protein sequence: CASSWTGAYEQYF.

The V gene is TRBV5-4, the J gene TRBJ1-1; 9 bases match TRBD1. Germline loops: CDR1 SGHNT, CDR2 YYREEE (reference sequence). J was trimmed by 5 bases and V by 1 base; bases with no gene match: 6. This CDR3 region has 15 residues. The CDR3, as DNA: TGTGCCAGCAGCTTGCCGGGACAGGGTGGGACTGAAGCTTTCTTT. This codes for CASSLPGQGGTEAFF. Full variable domain (remainder filled in from reference TRBV5-4 and TRBJ1-1): ETGVTQSPTHLIKTRGQQVTLRCSSQSGHNTVSWYQQALGQGPQFIFQYYREEENGRGNFPPRFSGLQFPNYSSELNVNALELDDSALYLCASSLPGQGGTEAFFGQGTRLTVV.

The chain links TRBV28 to TRBJ1-6; no clear D. The germline V and J ends were trimmed by 3 bases and 5 bases, with 11 bases remaining between them. Germline V gives CDR1 MDHEN, CDR2 SYDVKM. The CDR3 loop spans 15 amino acids. The CDR3 protein is CASSFGGSNNSPLHF. CDR3 nucleotide sequence: TGTGCCAGCAGTTTTGGCGGGTCGAATAATTCACCCCTCCACTTT.

Of note for this clone: One end of the junction does not line up with germline, which may come from a read error. The rearrangement links TRBV29-1 to TRBJ2-3; D unclear. Germline lookup yields CDR1 SQVTM and CDR2 ANQGSEA. The CDR3 length is 8 residues. The CDR3 nucleotides read TGCAGCGTTGAAGAAGGAGAGTTT. It is translated as CSVEEGEF.

The J gene is TRBJ1-2, the V gene TRBV7-2; TRBD1 matches at 8 bases. V was clipped by 5 bases and J by 4 bases; unmatched bases: 9. In germline, CDR1 is SGHTA, CDR2 FQGNSA. CDR3 length: 15 amino acids. In nucleotides, the CDR3 is TGTGCCAGCAGCAACCTACCAGGGGGCGCCTATGGCTACACCTTC. Translating gives CASSNLPGGAYGYTF.

The chain uses TRBV5-4 and TRBJ2-6; 15 bases match TRBD2. This CDR3 has 18 residues. V trimming: 4 bases; J trimming: 2 bases; junction bases outside the gene matches: 4. Germline loops: CDR1 SGHNT, CDR2 YYREEE (reference sequence). The CDR3 DNA follows: TGTGCCAGCAGCGCCGGACTAGCGGGGGGGCCTGGGGCCAACGTCCTGACTTTC. Protein sequence: CASSAGLAGGPGANVLTF. Full variable domain (outside the CDR3, taken from reference TRBV5-4 and TRBJ2-6): ETGVTQSPTHLIKTRGQQVTLRCSSQSGHNTVSWYQQALGQGPQFIFQYYREEENGRGNFPPRFSGLQFPNYSSELNVNALELDDSALYLCASSAGLAGGPGANVLTFGAGSRLTVL.

This clone appeared once. The chain recombines TRBV27 with TRBJ1-6; 9 nucleotides agree with TRBD1. Trimming at V came to 6 bases and at J to 10 bases, leaving 16 bases not matched to a gene. Germline assignment: CDR1 MNHEY and CDR2 SMNVEV (reference sequence). This CDR3 is 17 amino acids long. The chain's CDR3 is CASSLGGQGPGRSPLHF. The CDR3 DNA follows: TGTGCCAGCAGCCTAGGGGGACAGGGACCCGGGAGGTCACCCCTCCACTTT.

The CDR3 sequence is CASSVSGGNQPQHF. The DNA for the CDR3 is TGTGCCAGCAGTGTATCAGGGGGCAATCAGCCCCAGCATTTT. The gene calls are TRBV6-4 and TRBJ1-5, with D perhaps TRBD1 (6 bases). CDR3 length equals 14 residues. V was cut by 4 bases and J by 2 bases, with 9 bases left in between. Germline CDR1 and CDR2: MRHNA and SNTAGT.

This clone was found a few times. The chain uses TRBV7-3 and TRBJ1-2, with 10 bases fitting TRBD1. Germline trimming cut 1 base from V and 5 bases from J; bases unmatched to any gene: 7. CDR1 and CDR2 (germline): SGHTA, FQGTGA. This CDR3 is 16 amino acids long. The CDR3 sequence is CASSLSLPGQGYGYTF. CDR3 nucleotide sequence: TGTGCCAGCAGCTTAAGCCTCCCGGGACAGGGGTATGGCTACACCTTC.

The V and J genes are TRBV7-9 and TRBJ2-2; TRBD2 matches at 7 bases. V lost 6 bases to trimming and J lost 4 bases; unmatched junction nucleotides: 11. The germline V gene has CDR1 SEHNR and CDR2 FQNEAQ (reference sequence). The CDR3 is 16 residues long. The CDR3 DNA is TGTGCCAGCAGTCCATGGATAGGGAGGGGCACCGGGGAGCTGTTTTTT. As protein: CASSPWIGRGTGELFF. Full variable domain (remainder filled in from reference TRBV7-9 and TRBJ2-2): DTGVSQNPRHKITKRGQNVTFRCDPISEHNRLYWYRQTLGQGPEFLTYFQNEAQLEKSRLLSDRFSAERPKGSFSTLEIQRTEQGDSAMYLCASSPWIGRGTGELFFGEGSRLTVL.

The chain couples TRBV28 to TRBJ2-7; 7 bases match TRBD2. The CDR3 is 14 residues long. Per the germline V gene, CDR1 is MDHEN and CDR2 is SYDVKM. The V segment lost 6 bases and the J segment 1 base; nucleotides outside the gene matches: 6. The CDR3 bases are TGTGCCAGCAGAGTTCTAGCGGAGTCCTACGAGCAGTACTTC. Translation gives CASRVLAESYEQYF.

J is TRBJ1-2 and V is TRBV5-4; the D gene is possibly TRBD1 (5 bases). This CDR3 spans 15 amino acids. Trimming left V 4 bases short and J 8 bases short, with 21 bases between. CDR1 is SGHNT, CDR2 YYREEE, per germline (reference sequence). CDR3 sequence: CASSLAGRSTRGYTF. CDR3 nucleotide sequence: TGTGCCAGCAGCCTAGCGGGACGCAGCACTAGGGGCTACACCTTC. The full variable domain, with the rest looked up from reference TRBV5-4 and TRBJ1-2, is ETGVTQSPTHLIKTRGQQVTLRCSSQSGHNTVSWYQQALGQGPQFIFQYYREEENGRGNFPPRFSGLQFPNYSSELNVNALELDDSALYLCASSLAGRSTRGYTFGSGTRLTVV.

The rearrangement uses TRBV5-4 and TRBJ1-1; D might be TRBD1 (6 bases). The CDR3 runs 15 residues. V shed 3 bases and J shed 4 bases, with 16 bases lying between them. Germline CDR1 is SGHNT and CDR2 is YYREEE (reference sequence). CDR3 region: CASSSRAQGITEAFF. CDR3 nucleotide sequence: TGTGCCAGCAGCTCCAGGGCCCAGGGGATCACTGAAGCTTTCTTT.

This chain links TRBV5-5 with TRBJ2-7; TRBD2 matches 12 bases. Germline V lookup: CDR1 SGHKS, CDR2 YYEKEE (reference sequence). This CDR3 comprises 15 residues. V trimming: 2 bases; J trimming: 2 bases; junction bases outside the gene matches: 2. CDR3 protein: CASSFRTSGTYEQYF. The CDR3 region has the DNA TGTGCCAGCAGCTTTAGGACTAGCGGGACCTACGAGCAGTACTTC.

The J gene is TRBJ2-7, the V gene TRBV29-1, with TRBD1 identical over 11 bases. From germline, CDR1 is SQVTM and CDR2 ANQGSEA. V lost 7 bases to trimming and J lost 6 bases; unmatched junction nucleotides: 5. The CDR3 extends over 12 amino acids. CDR3 residues: CSELGTGGEQYF. For the CDR3, the DNA is TGCAGCGAGCTCGGGACAGGGGGCGAGCAGTACTTC.

V gene TRBV11-2 combines with J gene TRBJ1-2; D call uncertain. V lost 5 bases to trimming and J lost 4 bases, with 14 bases between them. CDR1 is SGHAT, CDR2 FQNNGV, per germline. The CDR3 totals 14 residues. CDR3 protein: CASSTLREVYGYTF. The CDR3 nucleotides are TGTGCCAGCAGCACCCTGAGGGAGGTCTATGGCTACACCTTC.

The chain has TRBV5-6 and TRBJ2-1, with D maybe TRBD2 (6 bases). V dropped 4 bases and J dropped 0 bases, with 11 bases sitting between them. The CDR3 is 15 amino acids. Germline values: CDR1 SGHDT, CDR2 YYEEEE. The CDR3 loop is CASSRRGTSYNEQFF. Written as DNA, the CDR3 is TGTGCCAGCAGCCGACGGGGGACCTCCTACAATGAGCAGTTCTTC.

This clone showed up just a few times. CDR3 loop: CASSGTGDGQPQHF. CDR3 coding DNA: TGTGCCAGCTCCGGGACAGGGGACGGTCAGCCCCAGCATTTT. The V call is TRBV2, the J call TRBJ1-5; 10 nucleotides match TRBD1. The CDR3 is 14 residues long. Germline values: CDR1 SNHLY, CDR2 FYNNEI. Germline trimming cut 8 bases from V and 6 bases from J; bases unmatched to any gene: 7.

The genes are TRBV7-2 and TRBJ2-3, with D possibly TRBD2 on 6 matching bases. Per germline, CDR1 SGHTA and CDR2 FQGNSA. The length of the CDR3 is 18 residues. With 4 bases removed from V and 0 bases from J, the gap between germline ends came to 20 bases. The CDR3 coding sequence is TGTGCCAGCAGCTCGCTAGGTGGCGGGGTTTCTAGCACAGATACGCAGTATTTT. Its translation: CASSSLGGGVSSTDTQYF.

This clone was observed once. The chain has TRBV7-3 and TRBJ2-6; weak D call: TRBD1 (6 bases). This CDR3 spans 16 amino acids. Germline V CDR1 and CDR2: SGHTA, FQGTGA. Trimming stripped 1 base from V and 3 bases from J, with 10 bases between. The CDR3 nucleotides are TGTGCCAGCAGCTTAAAAGGGGGTGATGGGGCCAACGTCCTGACTTTC. Translated: CASSLKGGDGANVLTF.

The CDR3 sequence: CASRQGAVNEQFF. The DNA for the CDR3 is TGTGCCAGCAGACAGGGGGCAGTTAATGAGCAGTTCTTC. This chain links TRBV12-3 or TRBV12-4 with TRBJ2-1; 9 bases are shared with TRBD1. This CDR3 has 13 amino acids. With 6 bases clipped from V and 7 bases from J, the junction kept 4 bases outside the gene matches.

To note about this clone: This same CDR3 is encoded by further DNA sequences in the sample. V is TRBV7-9 and J is TRBJ2-2; weak D call: TRBD1 (5 bases). CDR3 length equals 15 residues. Trimming stripped 5 bases from V and 1 base from J, with 11 bases between. CDR1 and CDR2 from the germline V gene are SEHNR and FQNEAQ (reference sequence). CDR3 nucleotides: TGTGCCAGCAGCCTACAACAGGAGAACACCGGGGAGCTGTTTTTT. It codes for CASSLQQENTGELFF.

This clone is labeled large. The CDR3 protein is CASPGGRDGYTF. Here the CDR3 DNA reads TGTGCCAGCCCTGGGGGCCGGGACGGCTACACCTTC. The chain employs TRBV2 and TRBJ1-2, with D maybe TRBD1 (6 bases). The CDR3 contains 12 residues. CDR1 is SNHLY, CDR2 FYNNEI, per germline. V shed 8 bases and J shed 8 bases, with 15 bases lying between them.

This rearrangement joins TRBV5-6 to TRBJ1-4, with 10 bases identical to TRBD1. Germline V gene sequence: CDR1 SGHDT, CDR2 YYEEEE. Germline trimming cut 3 bases from V and 7 bases from J; bases unmatched to any gene: 6. CDR3 length: 15 residues. CDR3 sequence reads: CASSSARTGGEKLFF. The CDR3 DNA follows: TGTGCCAGCAGCTCGGCCAGGACAGGGGGTGAAAAACTGTTTTTT.

This chain links TRBV7-6 with TRBJ2-3, with D perhaps TRBD1 (6 bases). The CDR3 is 15 amino acids. Trimming took off 1 base at V and 0 bases at J, with 8 bases between the two ends. Germline V lookup: CDR1 SGHVS, CDR2 FNYEAQ. DNA of the CDR3: TGTGCCAGCAGCTTAGGTCAGGGGAGCACAGATACGCAGTATTTT. It translates to CASSLGQGSTDTQYF.